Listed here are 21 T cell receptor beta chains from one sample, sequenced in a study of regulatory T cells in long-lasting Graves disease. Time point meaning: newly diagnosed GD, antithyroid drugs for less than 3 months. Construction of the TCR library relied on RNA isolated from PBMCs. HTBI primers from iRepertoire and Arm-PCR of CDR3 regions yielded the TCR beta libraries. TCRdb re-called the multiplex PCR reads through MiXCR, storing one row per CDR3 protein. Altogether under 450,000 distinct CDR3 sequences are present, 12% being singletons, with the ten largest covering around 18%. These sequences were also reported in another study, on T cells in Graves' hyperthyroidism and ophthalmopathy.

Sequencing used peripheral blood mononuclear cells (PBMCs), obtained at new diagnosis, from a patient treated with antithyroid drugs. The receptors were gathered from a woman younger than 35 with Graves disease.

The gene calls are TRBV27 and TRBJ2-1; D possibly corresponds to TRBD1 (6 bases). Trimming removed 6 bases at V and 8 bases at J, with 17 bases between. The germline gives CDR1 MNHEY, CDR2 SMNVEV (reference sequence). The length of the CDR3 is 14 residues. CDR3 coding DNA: TGTGCCAGCAGAAATACAGGGTTTATGGATGAGCAGTTCTTC. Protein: CASRNTGFMDEQFF.

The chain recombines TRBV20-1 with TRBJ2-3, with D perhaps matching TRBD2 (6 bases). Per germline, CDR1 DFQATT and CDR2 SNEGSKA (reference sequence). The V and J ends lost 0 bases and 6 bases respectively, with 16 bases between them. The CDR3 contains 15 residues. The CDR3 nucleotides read TGCAGTGCTAGAGATGGTGGGGGGTCATACGATACGCAGTATTTT. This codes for CSARDGGGSYDTQYF.

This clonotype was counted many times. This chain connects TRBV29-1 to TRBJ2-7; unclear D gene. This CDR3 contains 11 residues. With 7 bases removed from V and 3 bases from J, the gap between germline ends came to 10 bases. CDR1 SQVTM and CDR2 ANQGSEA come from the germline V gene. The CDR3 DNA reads TGCAGCGCCGGCGCACTCTACGAGCAGTACTTC. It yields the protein CSAGALYEQYF.

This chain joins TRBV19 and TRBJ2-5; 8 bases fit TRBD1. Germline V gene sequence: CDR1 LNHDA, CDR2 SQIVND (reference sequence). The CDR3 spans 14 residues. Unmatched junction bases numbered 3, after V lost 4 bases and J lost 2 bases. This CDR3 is CASSTTGGQETQYF. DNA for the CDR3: TGTGCCAGTAGTACAACAGGGGGTCAAGAGACCCAGTACTTC.

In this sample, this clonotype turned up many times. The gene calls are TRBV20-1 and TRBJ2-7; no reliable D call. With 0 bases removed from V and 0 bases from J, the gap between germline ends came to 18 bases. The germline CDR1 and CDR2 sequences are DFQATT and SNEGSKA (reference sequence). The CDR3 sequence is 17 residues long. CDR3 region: CSARDSGRPILSYEQYF. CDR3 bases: TGCAGTGCTAGAGATAGTGGGCGGCCGATTCTCTCCTACGAGCAGTACTTC.

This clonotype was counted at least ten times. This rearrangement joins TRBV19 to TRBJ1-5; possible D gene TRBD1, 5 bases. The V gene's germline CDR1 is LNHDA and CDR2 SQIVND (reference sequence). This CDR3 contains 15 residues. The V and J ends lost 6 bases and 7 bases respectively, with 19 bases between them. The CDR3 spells CASSIRTPSNQPQHF. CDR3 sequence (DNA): TGTGCCAGTAGCATTCGGACACCATCCAACCAGCCCCAGCATTTT.

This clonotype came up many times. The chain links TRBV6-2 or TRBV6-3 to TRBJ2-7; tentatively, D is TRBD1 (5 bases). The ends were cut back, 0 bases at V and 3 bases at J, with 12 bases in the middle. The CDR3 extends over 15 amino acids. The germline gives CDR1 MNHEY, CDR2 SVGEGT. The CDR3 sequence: CASSYSISGNYEQYF. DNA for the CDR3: TGTGCCAGCAGTTACTCGATCTCAGGGAACTACGAGCAGTACTTC.

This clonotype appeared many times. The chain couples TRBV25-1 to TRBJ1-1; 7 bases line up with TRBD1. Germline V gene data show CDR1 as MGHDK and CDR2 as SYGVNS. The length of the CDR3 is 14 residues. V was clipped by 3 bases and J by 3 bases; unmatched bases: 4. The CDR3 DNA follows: TGTGCCAGCAGTGAGTACGGACAGGACACTGAAGCTTTCTTT. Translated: CASSEYGQDTEAFF.

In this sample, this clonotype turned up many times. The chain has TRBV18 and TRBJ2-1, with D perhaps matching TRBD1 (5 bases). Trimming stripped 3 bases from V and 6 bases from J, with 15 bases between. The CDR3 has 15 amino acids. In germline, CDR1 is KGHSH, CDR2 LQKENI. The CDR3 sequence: CASSPQGKSRNEQFF. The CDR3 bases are TGTGCCAGCTCACCCCAGGGTAAATCTCGCAATGAGCAGTTCTTC. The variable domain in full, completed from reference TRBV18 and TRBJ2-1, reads NAGVMQNPRHLVRRRGQEARLRCSPMKGHSHVYWYRQLPEEGLKFMVYLQKENIIDESGMPKERFSAEFPKEGPSILRIQQVVRGDSAAYFCASSPQGKSRNEQFFGPGTRLTVL.

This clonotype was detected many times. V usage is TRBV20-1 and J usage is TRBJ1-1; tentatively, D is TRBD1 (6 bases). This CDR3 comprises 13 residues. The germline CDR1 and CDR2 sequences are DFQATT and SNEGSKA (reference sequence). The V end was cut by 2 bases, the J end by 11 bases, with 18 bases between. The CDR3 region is CSARIGGEPRAFF. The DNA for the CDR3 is TGCAGTGCTAGAATTGGGGGCGAGCCACGGGCTTTCTTT.

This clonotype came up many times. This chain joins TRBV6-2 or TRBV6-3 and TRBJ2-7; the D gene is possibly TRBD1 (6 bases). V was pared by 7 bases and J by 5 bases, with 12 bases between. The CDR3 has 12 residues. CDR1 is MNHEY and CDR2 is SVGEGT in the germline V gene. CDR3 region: CASKGQADEQYF. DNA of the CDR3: TGTGCCAGCAAGGGACAAGCGGACGAGCAGTACTTC.

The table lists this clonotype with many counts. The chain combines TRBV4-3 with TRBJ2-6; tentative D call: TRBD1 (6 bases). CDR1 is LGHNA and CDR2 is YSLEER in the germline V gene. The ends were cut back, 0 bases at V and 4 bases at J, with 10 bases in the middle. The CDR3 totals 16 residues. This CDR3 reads CASSQDEGVGANVLTF. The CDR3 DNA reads TGCGCCAGCAGCCAAGATGAGGGGGTAGGGGCCAACGTCCTGACTTTC.

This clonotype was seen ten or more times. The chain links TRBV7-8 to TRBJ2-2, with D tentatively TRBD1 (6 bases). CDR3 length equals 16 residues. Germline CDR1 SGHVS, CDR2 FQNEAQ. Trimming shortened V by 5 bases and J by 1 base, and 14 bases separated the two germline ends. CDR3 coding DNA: TGTGCCAGCAGCCCCTCAGGGACAATGAACACCGGGGAGCTGTTTTTT. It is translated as CASSPSGTMNTGELFF. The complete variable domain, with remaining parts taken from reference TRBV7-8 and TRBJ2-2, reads GAGVSQSPRYKVAKRGQDVALRCDPISGHVSLFWYQQALGQGPEFLTYFQNEAQLDKSGLPSDRFFAERPEGSVSTLKIQRTQQEDSAVYLCASSPSGTMNTGELFFGEGSRLTVL.

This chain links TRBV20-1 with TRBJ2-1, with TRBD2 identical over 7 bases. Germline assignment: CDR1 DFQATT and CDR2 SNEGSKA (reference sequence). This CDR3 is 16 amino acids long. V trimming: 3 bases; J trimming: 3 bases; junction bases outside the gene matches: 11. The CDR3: CSASDAGVSFYNEQFF. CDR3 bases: TGCAGTGCTAGCGATGCGGGAGTATCTTTCTACAATGAGCAGTTCTTC.

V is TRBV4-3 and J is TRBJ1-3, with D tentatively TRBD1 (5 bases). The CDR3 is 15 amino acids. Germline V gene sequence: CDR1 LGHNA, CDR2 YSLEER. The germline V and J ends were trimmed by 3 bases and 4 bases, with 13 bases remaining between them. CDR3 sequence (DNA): TGCGCCAGCAGCCATCAGGGAGGGCCCGGAAACACCATATATTTT. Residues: CASSHQGGPGNTIYF.

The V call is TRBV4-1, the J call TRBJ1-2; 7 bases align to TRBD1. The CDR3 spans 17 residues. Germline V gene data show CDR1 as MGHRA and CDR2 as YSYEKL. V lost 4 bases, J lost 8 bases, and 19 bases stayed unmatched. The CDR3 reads CASSRPGMGVGGQGYTF. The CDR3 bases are TGCGCCAGCAGCCGGCCGGGTATGGGAGTAGGGGGCCAAGGCTACACCTTC.

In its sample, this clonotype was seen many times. The DNA of the CDR3 is TGTGCCAGTCGGACAGAGAACACCGGGGAGCTGTTTTTT. Translating it yields CASRTENTGELFF. The chain recombines TRBV27 with TRBJ2-2, with D possibly being TRBD1 (6 bases). This CDR3 has 13 amino acids. Trimming took off 9 bases at V and 1 base at J, with 9 bases between the two ends. In germline, CDR1 is MNHEY, CDR2 SMNVEV (reference sequence).

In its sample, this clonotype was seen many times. The CDR3 DNA sequence: TGTGCCTGGAGAGGGGGAGGGGGACTTCACGAGCAGTACTTC. Its protein product is CAWRGGGGLHEQYF. The rearrangement joins TRBV30 to TRBJ2-7; a possible D gene is TRBD2 (7 bases). This CDR3 spans 14 amino acids. V lost 3 bases to trimming and J lost 5 bases, with 17 bases between them. In germline, CDR1 is GTSNPN, CDR2 SVGIG (reference sequence).

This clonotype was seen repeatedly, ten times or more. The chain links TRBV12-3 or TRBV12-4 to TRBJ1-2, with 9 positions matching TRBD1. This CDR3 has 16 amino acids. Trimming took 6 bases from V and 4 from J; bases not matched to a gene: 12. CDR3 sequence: CASRRTGARRGYGYTF. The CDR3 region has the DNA TGTGCCAGCAGACGGACAGGGGCGCGACGGGGCTATGGCTACACCTTC.

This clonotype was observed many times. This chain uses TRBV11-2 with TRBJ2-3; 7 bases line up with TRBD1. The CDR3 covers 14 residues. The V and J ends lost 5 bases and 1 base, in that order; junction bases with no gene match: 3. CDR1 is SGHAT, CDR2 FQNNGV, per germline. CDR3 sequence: CASSKGQGTDTQYF. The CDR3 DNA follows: TGTGCCAGCAGCAAAGGACAGGGCACAGATACGCAGTATTTT. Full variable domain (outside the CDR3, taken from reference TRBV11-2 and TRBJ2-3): EAGVAQSPRYKIIEKRQSVAFWCNPISGHATLYWYQQILGQGPKLLIQFQNNGVVDDSQLPKDRFSAERLKGVDSTLKIQPAKLEDSAVYLCASSKGQGTDTQYFGPGTRLTVL.

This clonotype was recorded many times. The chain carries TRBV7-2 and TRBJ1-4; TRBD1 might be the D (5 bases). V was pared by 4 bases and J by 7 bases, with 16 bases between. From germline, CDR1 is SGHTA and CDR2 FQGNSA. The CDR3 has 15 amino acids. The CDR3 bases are TGTGCCAGCAGCTCCGAACCGCGGGGGACTGAAAAACTGTTTTTT. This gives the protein CASSSEPRGTEKLFF.